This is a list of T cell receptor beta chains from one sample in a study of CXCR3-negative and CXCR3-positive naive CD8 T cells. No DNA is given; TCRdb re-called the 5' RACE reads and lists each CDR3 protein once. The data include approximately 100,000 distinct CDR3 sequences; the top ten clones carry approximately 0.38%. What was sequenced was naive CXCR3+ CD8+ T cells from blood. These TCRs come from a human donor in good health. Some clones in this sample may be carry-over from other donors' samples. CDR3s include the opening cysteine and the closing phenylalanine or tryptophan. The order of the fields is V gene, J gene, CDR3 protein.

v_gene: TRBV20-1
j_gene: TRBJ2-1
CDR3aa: CSAAPPLAGIYNEQFF

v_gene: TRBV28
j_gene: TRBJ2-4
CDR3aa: CASSPWGAEGNIQYF

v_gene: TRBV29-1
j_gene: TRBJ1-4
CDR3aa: CSVGEIEEKLFF

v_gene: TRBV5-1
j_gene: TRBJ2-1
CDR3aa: CASSTGQGGGEQFF

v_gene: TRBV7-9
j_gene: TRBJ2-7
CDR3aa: CASSLEGSEQYF

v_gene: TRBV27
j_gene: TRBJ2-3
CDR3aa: CASSLWKEDTDTQYF

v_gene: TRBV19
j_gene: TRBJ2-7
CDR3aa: CASSISQGSGEQYF

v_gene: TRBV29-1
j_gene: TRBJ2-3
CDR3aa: CSVYRDTDTQYF

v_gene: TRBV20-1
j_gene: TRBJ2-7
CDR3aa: CSASPRGLAGYEQYF

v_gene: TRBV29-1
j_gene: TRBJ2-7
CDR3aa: CSVEKAGGLDYEQYF

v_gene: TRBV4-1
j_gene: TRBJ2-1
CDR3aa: CASRAGVSDYNEQFF

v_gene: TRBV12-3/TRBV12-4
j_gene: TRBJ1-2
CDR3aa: CASSLDGNHYGYTF

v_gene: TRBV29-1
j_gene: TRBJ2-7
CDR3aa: CSVEDSSSYEQYF

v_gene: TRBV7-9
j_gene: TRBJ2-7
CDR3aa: CASSSGSSFYEQYF

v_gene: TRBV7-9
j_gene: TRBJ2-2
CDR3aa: CASSPDSMNTGELFF

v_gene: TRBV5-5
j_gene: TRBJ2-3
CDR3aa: CASSLEAGRTDTQYF

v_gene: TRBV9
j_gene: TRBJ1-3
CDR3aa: CASSISGTASGNTIYF

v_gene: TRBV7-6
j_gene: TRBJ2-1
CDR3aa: CASSLYSSGSYGDEQFF

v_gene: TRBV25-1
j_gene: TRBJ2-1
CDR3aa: CASSPLAGHSYNEQFF

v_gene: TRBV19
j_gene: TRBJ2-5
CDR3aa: CATDAGGGGTQYF

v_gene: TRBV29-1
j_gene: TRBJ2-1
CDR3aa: CSVEGLNSEQFF

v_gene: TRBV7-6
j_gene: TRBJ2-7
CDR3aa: CASSTTSGPYEQYF

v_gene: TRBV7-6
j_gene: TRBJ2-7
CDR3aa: CATSRGQGSHEQYF

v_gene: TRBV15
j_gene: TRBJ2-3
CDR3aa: CATSAVDRGLYF

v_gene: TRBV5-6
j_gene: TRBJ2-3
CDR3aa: CASSLAAGGRGTDTQYF

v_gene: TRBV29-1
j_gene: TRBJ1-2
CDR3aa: CSVESTGYYGYTF

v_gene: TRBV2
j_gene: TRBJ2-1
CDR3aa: CASSVSGPSYNEQFF

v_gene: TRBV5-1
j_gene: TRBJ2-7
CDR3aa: CASSLSNSYEQYF